The present T cell receptor (beta chain) was sequenced within a study of T cells after posttransplantation cyclophosphamide. The study, taken as a whole, reports: Donor CD8+ memory clones often dominated recipient blood repertoires at later times. Recipient CMV seropositivity and CMV reactivation strongly tracked TRB clonality. Tissue-infiltrating T cells from skin or gut overlapped little with blood T cells.

At least ten counts were recorded for this clone. Antigen specificity is unknown. V shed 3 bases and J shed 0 bases, with 11 bases lying between them. Germline V gene data show CDR1 as SGDLS and CDR2 as YYNGEE. This CDR3 contains 15 residues. Busulfan-fludarabine conditioning, marrow transplant, and cyclophosphamide on days +3 and +4 were administered. The table came from immunoSEQ multiplex PCR; TCRdb's copy has only in-frame clones and leaves some out. Observed in the sample are some 11,000 clones, none of them singletons. This receptor was taken from a female patient aged 40-50 years who received an allogeneic stem cell transplant from a related donor, was CMV-positive, and had no GVHD. Some of these T cells may belong to the graft donor. Sequenced material: PBMCs, taken after allogeneic stem cell transplant with posttransplant cyclophosphamide. The chain is built from TRBV9 and TRBJ2-3, with a tentative D call TRBD2 (7 bases). As DNA, the CDR3 is TGTGCCAGCAGCGATCGGGGGGCTAGCACAGATACGCAGTATTTT. Amino acid sequence: CASSDRGASTDTQYF.